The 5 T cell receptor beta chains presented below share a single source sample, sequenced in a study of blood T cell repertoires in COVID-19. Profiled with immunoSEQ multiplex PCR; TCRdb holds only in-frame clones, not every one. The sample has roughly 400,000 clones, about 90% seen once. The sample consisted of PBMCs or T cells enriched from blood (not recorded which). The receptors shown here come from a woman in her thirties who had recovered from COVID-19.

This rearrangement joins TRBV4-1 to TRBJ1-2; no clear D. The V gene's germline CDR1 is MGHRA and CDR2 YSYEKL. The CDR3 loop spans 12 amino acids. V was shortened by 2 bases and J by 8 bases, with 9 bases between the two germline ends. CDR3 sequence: CASSQTGRGYTF. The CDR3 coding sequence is TGCGCCAGCAGCCAAACGGGGAGGGGCTACACCTTC.

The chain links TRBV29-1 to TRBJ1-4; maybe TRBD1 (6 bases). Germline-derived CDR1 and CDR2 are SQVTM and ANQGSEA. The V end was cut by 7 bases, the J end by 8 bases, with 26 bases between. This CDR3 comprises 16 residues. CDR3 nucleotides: TGCAGCGCCCAAGGGATGGCGGGGGGCGCTGGGGAAAAACTGTTTTTT. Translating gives CSAQGMAGGAGEKLFF.

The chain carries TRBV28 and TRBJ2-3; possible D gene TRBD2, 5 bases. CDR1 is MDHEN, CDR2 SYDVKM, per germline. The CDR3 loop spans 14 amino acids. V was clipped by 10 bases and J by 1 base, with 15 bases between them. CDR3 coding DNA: TGTGCCACCGGGGTCCTGGCAGGCACAGATACGCAGTATTTT. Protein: CATGVLAGTDTQYF.

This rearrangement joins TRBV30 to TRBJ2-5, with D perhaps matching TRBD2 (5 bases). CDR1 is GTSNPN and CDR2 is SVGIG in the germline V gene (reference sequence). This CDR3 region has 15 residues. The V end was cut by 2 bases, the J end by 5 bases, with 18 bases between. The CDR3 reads CAWSPPDTRGETQYF. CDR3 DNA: TGTGCCTGGAGTCCCCCTGACACCCGCGGGGAGACCCAGTACTTC.

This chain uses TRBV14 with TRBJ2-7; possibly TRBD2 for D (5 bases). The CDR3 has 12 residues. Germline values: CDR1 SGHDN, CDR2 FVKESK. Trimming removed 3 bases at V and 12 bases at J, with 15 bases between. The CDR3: CASSQTGIRRYF. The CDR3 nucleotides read TGTGCCAGCAGCCAGACGGGGATTCGGCGGTACTTC.